A single sample gave rise to the 19 T cell receptor beta chains below, sequenced in a study of regulatory T cells in long-lasting Graves disease. Stated time point: persistent/refractory GD, antithyroid drugs over 5 years with positive TRAb. The authors made the TCR library using RNA they extracted from PBMCs. To make TCR beta libraries, researchers used iRepertoire HTBI primers and Arm-PCR of CDR3 regions. TCRdb called the multiplex PCR reads again in MiXCR, with one record for every CDR3 protein. The sample shows under 500,000 distinct CDR3 sequences, around 21% of them seen only once. This sample comprised peripheral blood mononuclear cells (PBMCs), obtained when the disease was refractory, from a patient treated with antithyroid drugs. The source is a female donor with Graves disease.

This clonotype was seen ten or more times. The rearrangement joins TRBV3-1 to TRBJ1-2; tentatively, D is TRBD1 (6 bases). The CDR3 consists of 14 residues. The germline V and J ends were trimmed by 4 bases and 2 bases, with 11 bases remaining between them. CDR1 is LGHDT, CDR2 YNNKEL, per germline (reference sequence). In DNA form, the CDR3 reads TGTGCCAGCAGCCCTCGGACAGACAACTATGGCTACACCTTC. Translated, it gives CASSPRTDNYGYTF.

This clonotype was seen ten or more times. The chain employs TRBV29-1 and TRBJ2-7; TRBD2 aligns across 12 bases. This CDR3 is 13 amino acids long. CDR1 and CDR2 from the germline V gene are SQVTM and ANQGSEA. V lost 7 bases to trimming and J lost 3 bases; unmatched junction nucleotides: 4. The CDR3 here is CSARTSGNYEQYF. Written as DNA, the CDR3 is TGCAGCGCAAGGACTAGCGGGAACTACGAGCAGTACTTC.

This clonotype has more than one count but fewer than ten. The chain carries TRBV11-2 and TRBJ2-2; D is possibly TRBD1 (5 bases). V was pared by 6 bases and J by 7 bases, with 15 bases between. The germline gives CDR1 SGHAT, CDR2 FQNNGV. This CDR3 region has 14 residues. The CDR3 DNA sequence: TGTGCCAGCAGACCGGCCACAGGATACGGGGAGCTGTTTTTT. Encoded protein: CASRPATGYGELFF.

This clonotype was detected only a few times. This chain uses TRBV20-1 with TRBJ2-1, with unresolved D. CDR1 and CDR2 (germline): DFQATT, SNEGSKA (reference sequence). V was trimmed by 1 base and J by 1 base, leaving 17 bases between them. The CDR3 has 17 amino acids. The CDR3 DNA sequence: TGCAGTGCTAGAGGCCTTATAACTCTAACTTCCTACAATGAGCAGTTCTTC. Translated: CSARGLITLTSYNEQFF.

This clonotype was seen repeatedly, ten times or more. The chain has TRBV20-1 and TRBJ2-7, with D tentatively TRBD2 (5 bases). CDR1 DFQATT and CDR2 SNEGSKA come from the germline V gene (reference sequence). V gave up 0 bases and J gave up 0 bases, with 12 bases separating them. This CDR3 spans 15 amino acids. The CDR3 sequence: CSARDIARSSYEQYF. CDR3 DNA: TGCAGTGCTAGAGATATAGCGAGAAGCTCCTACGAGCAGTACTTC.

The gene calls are TRBV28 and TRBJ2-1; D is perhaps TRBD1 (5 bases). Per the germline V gene, CDR1 is MDHEN and CDR2 is SYDVKM. The V end lost 3 bases, the J end lost 4 bases, and 16 bases lay between the germline ends. This CDR3 contains 16 residues. CDR3 residues: CASSLGRRFPYNEQFF. For the CDR3, the DNA is TGTGCCAGCAGTTTGGGGCGGAGATTCCCGTACAATGAGCAGTTCTTC.

This clonotype was seen many times. The chain combines TRBV24-1 with TRBJ2-2; D is possibly TRBD1 (5 bases). The germline CDR1 and CDR2 sequences are KGHDR and SFDVKD. The CDR3 covers 13 residues. Trimming left V 2 bases short and J 8 bases short, with 8 bases between. CDR3 nucleotide sequence: TGTGCCACCAGTGATTCCCAGGGAGGGGAGCTGTTTTTT. This codes for CATSDSQGGELFF.

There are many counts of this clonotype. This chain joins TRBV13 and TRBJ2-7; 8 bases fit TRBD1. V gave up 2 bases and J gave up 7 bases; unmatched junction bases: 13. The V gene's germline CDR1 is PRHDT and CDR2 FYEKMQ (reference sequence). This CDR3 spans 16 amino acids. The CDR3 region has the DNA TGTGCCAGCAGCTTACGTAGCGGCAGGGGGCGAGGGGAGCAGTACTTC. It translates to CASSLRSGRGRGEQYF.

The chain uses TRBV7-6 and TRBJ2-7, with D possibly TRBD2 on 6 matching bases. The length of the CDR3 is 14 residues. Trimming took off 2 bases at V and 6 bases at J, with 14 bases between the two ends. In germline, CDR1 is SGHVS, CDR2 FNYEAQ. The CDR3 DNA reads as TGTGCCAGCAGCTTATTATCGTCCGGGGGCGAGCAGTACTTC. Its protein product is CASSLLSSGGEQYF.

Regarding this clonotype: At one end, the junction sequence differs from germline, possibly due to a read error. The chain has TRBV29-1 and TRBJ2-5; D gene unclear. The CDR3 totals 13 residues. Per the germline V gene, CDR1 is SQVTM and CDR2 is ANQGSEA. The CDR3 nucleotides read TGCAGCGTTGAGGGTGAGGACCAAGTGACCCAGTACTTC. Its protein product is CSVEGEDQVTQYF.

Notes on this clonotype: A far larger clone is one base from this, pointing to a likely read error. The CDR3 does not end in the conserved phenylalanine or tryptophan, so this is likely a read error. As DNA, the CDR3 is TGTGCCAGCAGCCCAGGGACGATGGTCACTGAAGCTTTCTCT. Its translation is CASSPGTMVTEAFS. The chain employs TRBV2 and TRBJ1-1; possibly TRBD1 for D (5 bases). Germline assignment: CDR1 SNHLY and CDR2 FYNNEI. The CDR3 sequence is 14 residues long. The V end lost 6 bases, the J end lost 4 bases, and 15 bases lay between the germline ends.

This clonotype was counted at least ten times. The rearrangement links TRBV10-3 to TRBJ1-2, with D maybe TRBD1 (5 bases). V shed 2 bases and J shed 8 bases, with 18 bases lying between them. The CDR3 covers 15 residues. Germline lookup yields CDR1 ENHRY and CDR2 SYGVKD. CDR3 nucleotides: TGTGCCATCAGTGAGGGAGTCGCCCTGGGGGGAGGCTACACCTTC. It codes for CAISEGVALGGGYTF.

The chain has TRBV9 and TRBJ2-2; 16 bases are shared with TRBD2. Unmatched junction bases numbered 2, after V lost 2 bases and J lost 4 bases. The CDR3 is 17 amino acids. Germline V gene data show CDR1 as SGDLS and CDR2 as YYNGEE. CDR3 DNA: TGTGCCAGCAGCGTGGGGACTAGCGGGAGGGCCACCGGGGAGCTGTTTTTT. Protein: CASSVGTSGRATGELFF.

This clonotype has ten or more counts. This sequence joins TRBV27 and TRBJ1-2; the match to TRBD1 covers 8 bases. With 2 bases clipped from V and 4 bases from J, the junction kept 6 bases outside the gene matches. CDR1 MNHEY and CDR2 SMNVEV come from the germline V gene (reference sequence). CDR3 length equals 15 residues. The DNA for the CDR3 is TGTGCCAGCAGTTTACAACAGGGGGGCGGCTATGGCTACACCTTC. This sequence encodes CASSLQQGGGYGYTF.

Worth noting for this clonotype: A read error may explain this, as a much larger clone is one base away. The chain is built from TRBV7-9 and TRBJ1-1, with D possibly TRBD1 on 5 matching bases. This CDR3 spans 14 amino acids. Germline V lookup: CDR1 SEHNR, CDR2 FQNEAQ (reference sequence). Deletions cut 0 bases from V and 5 bases from J, with 10 bases between. CDR3 region: CASSLAGGWTEAFF. Written as DNA, the CDR3 is TGTGCCAGCAGCTTAGCCGGGGGTTGGACTGAAGCTTTCTTT. The full variable domain, in which reference TRBV7-9 and TRBJ1-1 provide the parts outside the CDR3, is DTGVSQNPRHKITKRGQNVTFRCDPISEHNRLYWYRQTLGQGPEFLTYFQNEAQLEKSRLLSDRFSAERPKGSFSTLEIQRTEQGDSAMYLCASSLAGGWTEAFFGQGTRLTVV.

This clonotype was seen repeatedly, ten times or more. CDR3 nucleotides: TGTGCCAGCAGCCAAGAAGAAGGCCCAGAGACCCAGTACTTC. Translation: CASSQEEGPETQYF. This chain links TRBV3-1 with TRBJ2-5; D not certain. Germline V CDR1 and CDR2: LGHDT, YNNKEL (reference sequence). V shed 0 bases and J shed 4 bases, with 9 bases lying between them. The CDR3 extends over 14 amino acids.

This clonotype has ten or more counts. The V and J genes are TRBV3-1 and TRBJ1-2; D unresolved. There are 16 residues in the CDR3. Trimming cost V 2 bases and J 2 bases, with 15 bases left between them. Germline V gives CDR1 LGHDT, CDR2 YNNKEL (reference sequence). The CDR3 here is CASSQPGSGGNYGYTF. CDR3 coding DNA: TGTGCCAGCAGCCAACCTGGGAGCGGTGGCAACTATGGCTACACCTTC. Based on the CDR3 plus reference TRBV3-1 and TRBJ1-2, the full variable domain is DTAVSQTPKYLVTQMGNDKSIKCEQNLGHDTMYWYKQDSKKFLKIMFSYNNKELIINETVPNRFSPKSPDKAHLNLHINSLELGDSAVYFCASSQPGSGGNYGYTFGSGTRLTVV.

The chain has TRBV5-4 and TRBJ2-7; possibly TRBD2 for D (6 bases). V lost 4 bases, J lost 3 bases, and 17 bases lay in between. This CDR3 has 15 amino acids. The V gene's germline CDR1 is SGHNT and CDR2 YYREEE (reference sequence). In DNA form, the CDR3 reads TGTGCCAGCAGCCCTCGGGACTCAAATTACTACGAGCAGTACTTC. Translation gives CASSPRDSNYYEQYF.

This clonotype was detected ten times or more. The rearrangement links TRBV7-3 to TRBJ2-7, with 9 bases matching TRBD1. The V gene's germline CDR1 is SGHTA and CDR2 FQGTGA. The CDR3 has 13 amino acids. J was trimmed by 6 bases and V by 5 bases; bases with no gene match: 5. Here the CDR3 reads CASSRDRVSEQYF. CDR3 DNA sequence: TGTGCCAGCAGCCGGGACAGGGTGTCCGAGCAGTACTTC.